The entry that follows covers one TCR beta chain sequence. Antigen specificity is unknown. This entry comes from a study of shared clonotypes between healthy human individuals. The protocol was immunoSEQ multiplex PCR, while the TCRdb copy is restricted to in-frame clones and leaves out a portion. The sample gives about 730,000 clones, 55% to 80% of which show up once; approximately 1.7% is in the top ten. Study-level findings and limits: Non-shared clonotypes had lower generation probabilities than clonotypes shared by all four sorted-subset donors. For sorted subsets, rarefaction showed incomplete sequencing despite large depth. Naive subsets generally exceeded memory subsets in estimated richness.

CDR3 length: 14 residues. Trimming cost V 3 bases and J 4 bases; bases outside gene matches: 4. Germline V CDR1 and CDR2: SEHNR, FQNEAQ (reference sequence). V gene TRBV7-9 combines with J gene TRBJ2-3, with 7 bases aligning to TRBD2. The sequence derives from a woman in her thirties in good health. What was sequenced was memory CD4+ T cells sorted from blood. Subset in this sample: CD45RA-negative fraction. CDR3 region: CASSFTGRSDTQYF. The CDR3 coding sequence is TGTGCCAGCAGCTTCACCGGGAGGTCAGATACGCAGTATTTT.